Each of the 8 T cell receptor beta chains below was sequenced from the same sample in a study of Ad26.COV2.S vaccination and SARS-CoV-2 variants. TCRdb's table, derived via immunoSEQ multiplex PCR, lists solely in-frame clones and lacks some. The table has about 400,000 clones, about 90% seen once; the top ten hold more than 1.5%. Described treatment: over 15 received Ad26.COV2.S at low or high dose, single or two shots; roughly 5 received placebo; per-sample allocation not given. Following the first vaccine or placebo injection, samples were taken on day 63. The sequencing used peripheral blood, collected in a trial of Ad26.COV2.S vaccine versus placebo. All receptors derive from a person between 18 and 65 years old who received the Ad26.COV2.S COVID-19 vaccine or a placebo.

The chain links TRBV7-2 to TRBJ2-5; 11 bases are a match to TRBD2. This CDR3 spans 14 amino acids. Germline assignment: CDR1 SGHTA and CDR2 FQGNSA. V dropped 7 bases and J dropped 6; count of bases not matched to a gene: 7. CDR3 protein: CASKYLAGGKTQYF. CDR3 DNA: TGTGCCAGCAAATATCTAGCGGGGGGAAAGACCCAGTACTTC.

This clone came up a few times. The V call is TRBV5-6, the J call TRBJ1-2; 12 bases are a match to TRBD1. Germline V lookup: CDR1 SGHDT, CDR2 YYEEEE. The CDR3 is made up of 16 amino acids. The J segment lost 4 bases and the V segment lost 4 bases, leaving 8 bases of the junction unmatched. The chain's CDR3 is CASSPIGTGGRYGYTF. As DNA, the CDR3 is TGTGCCAGCAGCCCGATAGGGACAGGGGGCCGCTATGGCTACACCTTC.

The chain links TRBV27 to TRBJ1-2, with TRBD1 matching over 9 bases. The CDR3 runs 16 residues. Germline-derived CDR1 and CDR2 are MNHEY and SMNVEV (reference sequence). V was pared by 6 bases and J by 4 bases, with 12 bases of the junction left unmatched. CDR3 protein: CASSDFWDREVYGYTF. The CDR3 DNA reads TGTGCCAGCAGCGATTTCTGGGACAGGGAAGTCTATGGCTACACCTTC.

CDR3 DNA sequence: TGTGCCAGCCGGGACAGATTTAATGAAAAACTGTTTTTT. Protein product: CASRDRFNEKLFF. The chain has TRBV21-1 and TRBJ1-4; TRBD1, the table's D call, lacks a check against the DNA. TRBV21-1 is described as a pseudogene. CDR3 length: 13 amino acids.

V is TRBV9 and J is TRBJ2-3, with D hard to call. The V and J ends lost 3 bases and 1 base respectively, with 6 bases between them. The CDR3 is 13 amino acids. The germline V gene has CDR1 SGDLS and CDR2 YYNGEE. The CDR3 loop reads CASSESGTDTQYF. The DNA of the CDR3 is TGTGCCAGCAGCGAAAGCGGCACAGATACGCAGTATTTT.

This chain connects TRBV28 to TRBJ2-1; 10 bases are a match to TRBD1. Germline V gives CDR1 MDHEN, CDR2 SYDVKM. With V trimmed by 5 bases and J by 4 bases, 11 bases remained unmatched. The CDR3 sequence is 17 residues long. In nucleotides, the CDR3 is TGTGCCAGCAGTCCCCGGGGTCGGGACAGGGGTTACAATGAGCAGTTCTTC. Its translation is CASSPRGRDRGYNEQFF. Looking up the rest from reference TRBV28 and TRBJ2-1 gives the full variable domain: DVKVTQSSRYLVKRTGEKVFLECVQDMDHENMFWYRQDPGLGLRLIYFSYDVKMKEKGDIPEGYSVSREKKERFSLILESASTNQTSMYLCASSPRGRDRGYNEQFFGPGTRLTVL.

The V call is TRBV7-9, the J call TRBJ1-2; 12 bases agree with TRBD1. V was clipped by 2 bases and J by 7 bases; unmatched bases: 5. Germline loops: CDR1 SEHNR, CDR2 FQNEAQ (reference sequence). The CDR3 runs 15 residues. CDR3 protein: CASSLQGQGAFGYTF. The DNA of the CDR3 is TGTGCCAGCAGCTTACAGGGACAGGGGGCGTTTGGCTACACCTTC.

The V gene is TRBV2, the J gene TRBJ2-7; TRBD1 or TRBD2 may be the D gene (5 bases each). Germline V CDR1 and CDR2: SNHLY, FYNNEI. The V end lost 1 base, the J end lost 5 bases, and 15 bases lay between the germline ends. CDR3 length equals 15 residues. CDR3 loop: CASSEVGMGVHEQYF. The DNA of the CDR3 is TGTGCCAGCAGTGAAGTCGGGATGGGGGTCCACGAGCAGTACTTC. The whole variable domain, remainder taken from reference TRBV2 and TRBJ2-7, is EPEVTQTPSHQVTQMGQEVILRCVPISNHLYFYWYRQILGQKVEFLVSFYNNEISEKSEIFDDQFSVERPDGSNFTLKIRSTKLEDSAMYFCASSEVGMGVHEQYFGPGTRLTVT.